Here is one T cell receptor (beta chain) with its context. No antigen is known for it. Only in-frame clones appear in the TCRdb table, and some are missing; sequencing was by immunoSEQ multiplex PCR. The sample comprises about 70,000 clones, around nine tenths of which are singletons, and around 3.2% rests with the top ten. These data belong to a study of T cell responses to AZD1222 COVID-19 vaccine. Second doses at about 4 or about 12 weeks were pooled. Overall study findings and caveats: Clonal diversity was possibly underestimated, and white British individuals and females predominated among donors. Repertoires were obtained only post-peak T cell response. The breadth and depth of Spike-specific TCRs increased once two AZD1222 doses had been given.

The material sequenced was peripheral blood, taken 28 days after the second AZD1222 dose. This TCR derives from an adult who received the AZD1222 COVID-19 vaccine.

The CDR3 region has the DNA TGCAGCGTTGATCACCTAGATACGCAGTATTTT. This translates into CSVDHLDTQYF. The J gene is TRBJ2-3, the V gene TRBV29-1; D is undetermined. The V gene lost 3 bases and the J gene lost 5 bases, with 6 bases spanning the gap. Germline V gives CDR1 SQVTM, CDR2 ANQGSEA. The CDR3 spans 11 residues.